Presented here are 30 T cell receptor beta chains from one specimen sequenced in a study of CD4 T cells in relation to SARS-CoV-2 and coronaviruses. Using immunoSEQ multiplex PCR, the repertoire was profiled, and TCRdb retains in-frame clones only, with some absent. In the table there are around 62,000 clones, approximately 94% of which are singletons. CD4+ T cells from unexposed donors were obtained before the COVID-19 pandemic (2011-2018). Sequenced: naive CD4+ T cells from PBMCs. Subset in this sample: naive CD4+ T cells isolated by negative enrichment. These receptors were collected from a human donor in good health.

In nucleotides, the CDR3 is TGTGCCACCAGTGATCAGGGGCTAGAGACCCAGTACTTC. Translated, it gives CATSDQGLETQYF. The chain combines TRBV24-1 with TRBJ2-5; a weak D match, TRBD1 (6 bases). The CDR3 is 13 amino acids. Germline V gene sequence: CDR1 KGHDR, CDR2 SFDVKD. The V end was cut by 3 bases, the J end by 4 bases, with 8 bases between.

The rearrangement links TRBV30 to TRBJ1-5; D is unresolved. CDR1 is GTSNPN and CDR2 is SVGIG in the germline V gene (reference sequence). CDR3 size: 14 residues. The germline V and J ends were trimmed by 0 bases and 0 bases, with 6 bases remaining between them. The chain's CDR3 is CAWSVLNSNQPQHF. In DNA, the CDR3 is TGTGCCTGGAGTGTACTCAATAGCAATCAGCCCCAGCATTTT.

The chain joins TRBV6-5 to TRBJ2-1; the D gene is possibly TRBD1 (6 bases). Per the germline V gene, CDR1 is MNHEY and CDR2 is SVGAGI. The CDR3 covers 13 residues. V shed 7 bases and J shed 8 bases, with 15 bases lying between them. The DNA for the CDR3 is TGTGCCAGCATCGACCCACAGGGCTATGAGCAGTTCTTC. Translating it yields CASIDPQGYEQFF.

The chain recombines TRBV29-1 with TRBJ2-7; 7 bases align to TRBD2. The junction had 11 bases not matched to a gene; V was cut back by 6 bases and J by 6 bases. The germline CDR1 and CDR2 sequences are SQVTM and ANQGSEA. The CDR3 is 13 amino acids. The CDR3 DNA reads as TGCAGCGTAAGAACGGGGCGGGAGACCGAGCAGTACTTC. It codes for CSVRTGRETEQYF.

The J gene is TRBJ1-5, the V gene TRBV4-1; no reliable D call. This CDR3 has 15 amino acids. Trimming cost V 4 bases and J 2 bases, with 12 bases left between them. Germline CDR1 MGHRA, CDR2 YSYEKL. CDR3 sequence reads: CASSPEGWGNQPQHF. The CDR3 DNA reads TGCGCCAGCAGCCCGGAGGGCTGGGGCAATCAGCCCCAGCATTTT.

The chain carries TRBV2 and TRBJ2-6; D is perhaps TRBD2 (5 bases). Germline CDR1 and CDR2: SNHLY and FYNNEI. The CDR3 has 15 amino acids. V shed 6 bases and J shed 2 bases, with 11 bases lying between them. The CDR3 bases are TGTGCCAGCAGCGGGGAGAGCGCTGGGGCCAACGTCCTGACTTTC. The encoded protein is CASSGESAGANVLTF.

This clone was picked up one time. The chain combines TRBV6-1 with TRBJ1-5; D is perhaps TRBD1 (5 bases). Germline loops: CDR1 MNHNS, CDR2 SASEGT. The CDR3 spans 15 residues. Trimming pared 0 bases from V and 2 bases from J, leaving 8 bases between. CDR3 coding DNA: TGTGCCAGCAGTGAAGCGCGGGGGGGCAATCAGCCCCAGCATTTT. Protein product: CASSEARGGNQPQHF.

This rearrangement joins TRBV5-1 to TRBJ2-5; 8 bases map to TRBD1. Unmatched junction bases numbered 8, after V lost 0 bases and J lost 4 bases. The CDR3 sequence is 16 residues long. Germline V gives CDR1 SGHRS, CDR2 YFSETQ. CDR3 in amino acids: CASSLAGRGRGETQYF. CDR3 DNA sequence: TGCGCCAGCAGCTTGGCCGGCAGGGGGCGCGGAGAGACCCAGTACTTC. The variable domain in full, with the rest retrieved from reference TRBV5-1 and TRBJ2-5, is KAGVTQTPRYLIKTRGQQVTLSCSPISGHRSVSWYQQTPGQGLQFLFEYFSETQRNKGNFPGRFSGRQFSNSRSEMNVSTLELGDSALYLCASSLAGRGRGETQYFGPGTRLLVL.

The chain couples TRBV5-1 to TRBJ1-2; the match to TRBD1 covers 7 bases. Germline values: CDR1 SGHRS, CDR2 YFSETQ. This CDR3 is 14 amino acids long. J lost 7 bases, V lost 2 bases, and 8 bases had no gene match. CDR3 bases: TGCGCCAGCAGCTTTACAGGGGCACGGGGTGGCTACACCTTC. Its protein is CASSFTGARGGYTF. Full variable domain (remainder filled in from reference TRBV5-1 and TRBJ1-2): KAGVTQTPRYLIKTRGQQVTLSCSPISGHRSVSWYQQTPGQGLQFLFEYFSETQRNKGNFPGRFSGRQFSNSRSEMNVSTLELGDSALYLCASSFTGARGGYTFGSGTRLTVV.

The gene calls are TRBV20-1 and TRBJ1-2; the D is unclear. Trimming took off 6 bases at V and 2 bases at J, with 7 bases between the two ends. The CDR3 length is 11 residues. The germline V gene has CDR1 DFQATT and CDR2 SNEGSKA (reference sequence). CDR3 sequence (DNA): TGCAGTGCCCGTGCCAACTATGGCTACACCTTC. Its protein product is CSARANYGYTF.

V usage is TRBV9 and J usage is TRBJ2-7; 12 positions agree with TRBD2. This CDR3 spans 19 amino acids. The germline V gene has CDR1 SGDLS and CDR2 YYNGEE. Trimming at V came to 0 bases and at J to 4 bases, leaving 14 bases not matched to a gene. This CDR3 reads CASSVGLLAGGLPMYEQYF. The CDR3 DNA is TGTGCCAGCAGCGTAGGCCTACTAGCGGGAGGCCTCCCTATGTACGAGCAGTACTTC.

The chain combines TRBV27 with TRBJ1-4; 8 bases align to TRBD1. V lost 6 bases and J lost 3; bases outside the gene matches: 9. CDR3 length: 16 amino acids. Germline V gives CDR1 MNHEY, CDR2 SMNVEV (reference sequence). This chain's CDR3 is CASRPDRDLANEKLFF. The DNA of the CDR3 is TGTGCCAGCAGACCGGACAGGGATCTAGCTAATGAAAAACTGTTTTTT.

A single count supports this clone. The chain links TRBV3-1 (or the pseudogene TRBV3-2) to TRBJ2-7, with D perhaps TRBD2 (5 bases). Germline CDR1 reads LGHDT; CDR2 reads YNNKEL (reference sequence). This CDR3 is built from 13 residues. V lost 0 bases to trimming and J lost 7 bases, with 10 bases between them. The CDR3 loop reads CASSQDRSGEQYF. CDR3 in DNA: TGTGCCAGCAGCCAAGATAGGTCGGGGGAGCAGTACTTC.

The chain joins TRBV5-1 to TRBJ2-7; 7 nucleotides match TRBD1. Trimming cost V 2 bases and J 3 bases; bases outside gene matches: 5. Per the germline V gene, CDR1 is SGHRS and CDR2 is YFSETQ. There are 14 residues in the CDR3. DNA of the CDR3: TGCGCCAGCAGCTTTCAGGGGGAACACTACGAGCAGTACTTC. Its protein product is CASSFQGEHYEQYF.

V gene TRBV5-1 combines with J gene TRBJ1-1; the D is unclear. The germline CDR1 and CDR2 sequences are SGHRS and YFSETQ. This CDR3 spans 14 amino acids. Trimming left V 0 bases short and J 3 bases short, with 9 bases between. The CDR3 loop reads CASSLGGEHTEAFF. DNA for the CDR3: TGCGCCAGCAGCTTGGGCGGGGAGCACACTGAAGCTTTCTTT.

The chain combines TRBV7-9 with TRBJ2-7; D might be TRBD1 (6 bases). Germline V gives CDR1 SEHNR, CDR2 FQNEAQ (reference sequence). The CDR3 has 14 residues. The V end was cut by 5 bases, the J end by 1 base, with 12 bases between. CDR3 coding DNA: TGTGCCAGCAGCACACAGGGCCCTTCCTACGAGCAGTACTTC. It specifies CASSTQGPSYEQYF.

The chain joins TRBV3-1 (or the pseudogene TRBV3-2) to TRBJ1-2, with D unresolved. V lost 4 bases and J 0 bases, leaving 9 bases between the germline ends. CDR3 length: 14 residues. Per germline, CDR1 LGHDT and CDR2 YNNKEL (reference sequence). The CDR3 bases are TGTGCCAGCAGCCGAGAAGGATCTAACTATGGCTACACCTTC. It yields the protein CASSREGSNYGYTF.

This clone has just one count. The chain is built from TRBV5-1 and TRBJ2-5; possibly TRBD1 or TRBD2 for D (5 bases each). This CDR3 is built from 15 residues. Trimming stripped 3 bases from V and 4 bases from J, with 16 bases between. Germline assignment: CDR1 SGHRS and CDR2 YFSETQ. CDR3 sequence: CASSSGRSQGETQYF. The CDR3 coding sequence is TGCGCCAGCAGCTCGGGACGTTCTCAAGGAGAGACCCAGTACTTC.

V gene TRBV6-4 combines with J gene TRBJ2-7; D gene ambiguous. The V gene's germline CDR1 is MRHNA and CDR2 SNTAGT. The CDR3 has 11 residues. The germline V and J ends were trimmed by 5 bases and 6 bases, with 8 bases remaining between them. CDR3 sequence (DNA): TGTGCCAGCAGTCCTAGGGTCGAGCAGTACTTC. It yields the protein CASSPRVEQYF.

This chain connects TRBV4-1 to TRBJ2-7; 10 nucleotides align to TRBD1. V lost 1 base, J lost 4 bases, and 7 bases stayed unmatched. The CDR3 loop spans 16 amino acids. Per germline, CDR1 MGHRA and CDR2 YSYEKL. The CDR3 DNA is TGCGCCAGCAGCCAAGGGCCGGGACAGGGGTTTTACGAGCAGTACTTC. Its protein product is CASSQGPGQGFYEQYF.

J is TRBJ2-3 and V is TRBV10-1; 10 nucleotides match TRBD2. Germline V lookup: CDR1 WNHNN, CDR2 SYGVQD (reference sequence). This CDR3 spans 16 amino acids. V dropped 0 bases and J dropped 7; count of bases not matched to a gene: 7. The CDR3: CASSESGSGRRNTQYF. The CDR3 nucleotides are TGCGCCAGCAGTGAGTCGGGTAGCGGGAGGAGAAATACGCAGTATTTT.

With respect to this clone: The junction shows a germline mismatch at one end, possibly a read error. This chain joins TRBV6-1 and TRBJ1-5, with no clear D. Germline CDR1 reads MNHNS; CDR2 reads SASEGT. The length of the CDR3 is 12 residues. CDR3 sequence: CASNEREQPQHF. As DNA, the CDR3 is TGTGCCAGCAATGAAAGGGAGCAGCCCCAGCATTTT.

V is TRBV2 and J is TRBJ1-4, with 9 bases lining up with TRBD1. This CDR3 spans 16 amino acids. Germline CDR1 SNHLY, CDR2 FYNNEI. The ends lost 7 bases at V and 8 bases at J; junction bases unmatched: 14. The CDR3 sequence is CASNRGQGPPSEKLFF. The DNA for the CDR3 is TGTGCCAGCAATAGGGGACAGGGACCCCCGAGCGAAAAACTGTTTTTT.

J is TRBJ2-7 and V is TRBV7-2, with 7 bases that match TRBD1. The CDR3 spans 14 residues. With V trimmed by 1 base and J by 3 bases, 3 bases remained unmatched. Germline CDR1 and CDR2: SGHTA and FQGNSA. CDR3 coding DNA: TGTGCCAGCAGCTTAGGACAGGGCCTCTACGAGCAGTACTTC. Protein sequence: CASSLGQGLYEQYF.

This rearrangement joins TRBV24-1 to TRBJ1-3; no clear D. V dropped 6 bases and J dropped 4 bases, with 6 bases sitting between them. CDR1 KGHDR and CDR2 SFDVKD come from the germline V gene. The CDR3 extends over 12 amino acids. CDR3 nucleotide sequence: TGTGCCACCAGTTCGGAAGGAAACACCATATATTTT. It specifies CATSSEGNTIYF.

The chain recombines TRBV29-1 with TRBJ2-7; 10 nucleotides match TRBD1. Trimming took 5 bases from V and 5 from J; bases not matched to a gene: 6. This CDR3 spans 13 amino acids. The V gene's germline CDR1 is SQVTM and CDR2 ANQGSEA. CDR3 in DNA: TGCAGCGTTCGAGGGACAGGGGTCCACGAGCAGTACTTC. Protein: CSVRGTGVHEQYF.

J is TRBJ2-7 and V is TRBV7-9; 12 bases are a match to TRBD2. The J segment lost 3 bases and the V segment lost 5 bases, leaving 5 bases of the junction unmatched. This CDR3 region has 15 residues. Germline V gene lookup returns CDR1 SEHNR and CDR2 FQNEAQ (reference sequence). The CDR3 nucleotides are TGTGCCAGCAGCCCGTCTAGCGGGAGGGGCTACGAGCAGTACTTC. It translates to CASSPSSGRGYEQYF.

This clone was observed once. CDR3 DNA sequence: TGTGCCAGCAGCCAAGAAAGGGGGGCGACCCAGTACTTC. Protein: CASSQERGATQYF. The chain employs TRBV3-1 (or the pseudogene TRBV3-2) and TRBJ2-5; D may match TRBD1 or TRBD2 (6 bases each). The CDR3 is 13 amino acids. CDR1 is LGHDT and CDR2 is YNNKEL in the germline V gene (reference sequence). The V and J ends lost 0 bases and 7 bases respectively, with 9 bases between them.

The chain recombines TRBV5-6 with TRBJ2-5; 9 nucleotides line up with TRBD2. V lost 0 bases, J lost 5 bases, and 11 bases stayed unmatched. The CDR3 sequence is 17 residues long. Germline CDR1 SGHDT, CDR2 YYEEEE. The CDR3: CASSLEGSGRRGETQYF. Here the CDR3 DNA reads TGTGCCAGCAGCTTGGAGGGTAGCGGGAGACGCGGGGAGACCCAGTACTTC.

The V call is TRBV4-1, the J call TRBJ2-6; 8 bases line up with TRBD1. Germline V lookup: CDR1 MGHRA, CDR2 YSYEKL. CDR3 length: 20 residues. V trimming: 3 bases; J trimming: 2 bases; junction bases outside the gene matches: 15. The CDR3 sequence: CASSQREAGGAFTGANVLTF. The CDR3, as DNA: TGCGCCAGCAGCCAGAGAGAAGCAGGGGGCGCTTTTACTGGGGCCAACGTCCTGACTTTC.